Shown below are 32 T cell receptor beta chains from a single sample sequenced in a study of regulatory T cells in long-lasting Graves disease. The sample's time point: newly diagnosed GD, antithyroid drugs for less than 3 months. From PBMCs, RNA was extracted and then used to make the TCR library. Combining iRepertoire HTBI primers with Arm-PCR of CDR3 regions, the authors built TCR beta libraries. TCRdb re-called the multiplex PCR reads with MiXCR, one entry per CDR3 protein. The repertoire holds 350,000 to 450,000 distinct CDR3 sequences, with about 10% as singletons. These same data were also listed under a study on T cells in Graves' hyperthyroidism and ophthalmopathy.

The specimen was peripheral blood mononuclear cells (PBMCs), collected at new diagnosis, from a patient treated with antithyroid drugs. These receptors came from a woman between 18 and 29 years old with Graves disease.

About this clonotype: Since a much larger clone is just one base distant, this may be a read error. The CDR3 spells CASSASSGDYNEQLF. The CDR3 nucleotides read TGTGCCAGCAGCGCCTCTAGCGGAGACTACAATGAGCAGCTCTTC. This chain connects TRBV7-2 to TRBJ2-1, with 7 bases matching TRBD2. The CDR3 covers 15 residues. Germline V lookup: CDR1 SGHTA, CDR2 FQGNSA.

There are many counts of this clonotype. V usage is TRBV11-2 and J usage is TRBJ1-5; D not certain. The germline V and J ends were trimmed by 5 bases and 4 bases, with 9 bases remaining between them. The germline V gene has CDR1 SGHAT and CDR2 FQNNGV. The CDR3 runs 13 residues. The chain's CDR3 is CASSKSGNQPQHF. The CDR3 nucleotides are TGTGCCAGCAGCAAAAGCGGGAATCAGCCCCAGCATTTT.

This clonotype showed up just a few times. The CDR3 DNA is TGTGCCAGCAGCCAGAGACTAGCGGGAGGGCCAGGTGATACGCAGTATTTT. Residues: CASSQRLAGGPGDTQYF. This chain uses TRBV14 with TRBJ2-3; 14 nucleotides line up with TRBD2. The CDR3 is 17 residues long. Losses at the gene ends were 3 bases for V and 6 bases for J; bases not matched to a gene: 8. In germline, CDR1 is SGHDN, CDR2 FVKESK.

In its sample, this clonotype was seen a few times. The V and J genes are TRBV6-1 and TRBJ2-5; 9 bases align to TRBD2. CDR1 and CDR2 from the germline V gene are MNHNS and SASEGT. This CDR3 comprises 19 residues. Trimming cost V 5 bases and J 4 bases; bases outside gene matches: 20. This chain's CDR3 is CASSRGLARQRRGGETQYF. Here the CDR3 DNA reads TGTGCCAGCAGTCGTGGACTAGCGCGACAAAGGCGTGGAGGAGAGACCCAGTACTTC.

This clonotype was detected ten times or more. The CDR3 nucleotides read TGCGCCAGCAGCCAAGGTGAGGGACACCTCACAGATACGCAGTATTTT. It yields the protein CASSQGEGHLTDTQYF. The V gene is TRBV4-3, the J gene TRBJ2-3; a possible D gene is TRBD1 (6 bases). V was shortened by 1 base and J by 2 bases, with 13 bases between the two germline ends. This CDR3 has 16 amino acids. The V gene's germline CDR1 is LGHNA and CDR2 YSLEER.

This clonotype was seen at least ten times. The chain joins TRBV30 to TRBJ1-5, with D possibly TRBD1 on 5 matching bases. V lost 1 base and J 4 bases, leaving 8 bases between the germline ends. The germline V gene encodes CDR1 GTSNPN and CDR2 SVGIG (reference sequence). This CDR3 has 13 residues. The DNA of the CDR3 is TGTGCCTGGAGTGGGGGGTCTAATCAGCCCCAGCATTTT. Protein product: CAWSGGSNQPQHF. Filled out from reference TRBV30 and TRBJ1-5, the complete variable domain reads SQTIHQWPATLVQPVGSPLSLECTVEGTSNPNLYWYRQAAGRGLQLLFYSVGIGQISSEVPQNLSASRPQDRQFILSSKKLLLSDSGFYLCAWSGGSNQPQHFGDGTRLSIL.

The table lists this clonotype with many counts. The CDR3 bases are TGTGCCAGCAGTTTAAGACAGAATAGCAATCAGCCCCAGCATTTT. Protein product: CASSLRQNSNQPQHF. This rearrangement joins TRBV28 to TRBJ1-5; a possible D gene is TRBD1 (5 bases). The CDR3 contains 15 residues. Trimming took off 2 bases at V and 0 bases at J, with 8 bases between the two ends. Germline CDR1 is MDHEN and CDR2 is SYDVKM. Complete variable domain (other parts from reference TRBV28 and TRBJ1-5): DVKVTQSSRYLVKRTGEKVFLECVQDMDHENMFWYRQDPGLGLRLIYFSYDVKMKEKGDIPEGYSVSREKKERFSLILESASTNQTSMYLCASSLRQNSNQPQHFGDGTRLSIL.

This clonotype was picked up many times. The chain couples TRBV7-9 to TRBJ2-1; 12 bases match TRBD2. Germline lookup yields CDR1 SEHNR and CDR2 FQNEAQ (reference sequence). Trimming at V came to 5 bases and at J to 12 bases, leaving 2 bases not matched to a gene. This CDR3 contains 12 residues. The CDR3 loop reads CASSPTSGGQFF. The CDR3 DNA follows: TGTGCCAGCAGCCCGACTAGCGGGGGGCAGTTCTTC.

The chain couples TRBV7-6 to TRBJ2-1, with TRBD1 matching 8 bases. Germline CDR1 SGHVS, CDR2 FNYEAQ. The CDR3 runs to 17 residues. Trimming took 1 base from V and 7 from J; bases not matched to a gene: 12. The CDR3 sequence: CASSLGPRQGLENEQFF. The CDR3 region has the DNA TGTGCCAGCAGCTTAGGTCCCCGACAGGGGCTAGAAAATGAGCAGTTCTTC. Based on the CDR3 plus reference TRBV7-6 and TRBJ2-1, the full variable domain is GAGVSQSPRYKVTKRGQDVALRCDPISGHVSLYWYRQALGQGPEFLTYFNYEAQQDKSGLPNDRFSAERPEGSISTLTIQRTEQRDSAMYRCASSLGPRQGLENEQFFGPGTRLTVL.

This clonotype was observed at least ten times. CDR3 DNA: TGTGCCAGCAGCTTGGGGCCTGGTTTCTACGAGCAGTACGTC. It specifies CASSLGPGFYEQYV. The genes are TRBV11-2 and TRBJ2-7, with a tentative D call TRBD1 (5 bases). The germline CDR1 and CDR2 sequences are SGHAT and FQNNGV. This CDR3 contains 14 residues. V was clipped by 3 bases and J by 3 bases, with 12 bases between them.

The table lists this clonotype with many counts. The chain joins TRBV7-6 to TRBJ2-5, with unresolved D. Trimming removed 4 bases from V and 0 bases from J, with 3 bases in between. This CDR3 has 12 residues. Germline CDR1 SGHVS, CDR2 FNYEAQ. CDR3 nucleotide sequence: TGTGCCAGCAGCTCCCACCAAGAGACCCAGTACTTC. Translating gives CASSSHQETQYF.

The chain has TRBV7-2 and TRBJ1-1; D call uncertain. The CDR3 runs to 10 residues. CDR1 is SGHTA, CDR2 FQGNSA, per germline. With 5 bases removed from V and 4 bases from J, the gap between germline ends came to 2 bases. CDR3 sequence reads: CASSATEAFF. CDR3 coding DNA: TGTGCCAGCAGCGCCACTGAAGCTTTCTTT.

This clonotype was observed at least ten times. The J gene is TRBJ1-2, the V gene TRBV7-2, with 7 nucleotides matching TRBD1. V dropped 1 base and J dropped 1; count of bases not matched to a gene: 6. This CDR3 is built from 16 residues. CDR1 SGHTA and CDR2 FQGNSA come from the germline V gene. CDR3 protein: CASSLGAGQRNYGYTF. The CDR3, as DNA: TGTGCCAGCAGCTTAGGCGCGGGACAGCGTAACTATGGCTACACCTTC.

This clonotype was seen at least ten times. V usage is TRBV27 and J usage is TRBJ2-3, with D possibly TRBD1 on 6 matching bases. Germline CDR1 reads MNHEY; CDR2 reads SMNVEV (reference sequence). The CDR3 has 14 residues. V was cut by 4 bases and J by 8 bases, with 16 bases left in between. The CDR3 coding sequence is TGTGCCAGCAGTTCCTACAGGGAAGGGCTTACGCAGTATTTT. As protein: CASSSYREGLTQYF.

This rearrangement joins TRBV4-2 to TRBJ1-4; the D gene is possibly TRBD1 (6 bases). CDR1 is LGHNA and CDR2 is YNFKEQ in the germline V gene. Trimming removed 0 bases at V and 3 bases at J, with 8 bases between. There are 15 residues in the CDR3. Written as DNA, the CDR3 is TGTGCCAGCAGCCAAGAACAGGGACCTAATGAAAAACTGTTTTTT. Protein sequence: CASSQEQGPNEKLFF.

This clonotype appeared a few times. The V gene is TRBV29-1, the J gene TRBJ2-2; tentatively, D is TRBD1 (5 bases). The ends were cut back, 6 bases at V and 4 bases at J, with 6 bases in the middle. CDR1 is SQVTM, CDR2 ANQGSEA, per germline. The CDR3 contains 11 residues. The CDR3 DNA reads as TGCAGCGTGCAGGGCACCGGGGAGCTGTTTTTT. Translating gives CSVQGTGELFF.

This clonotype was seen repeatedly, ten times or more. The gene calls are TRBV9 and TRBJ2-5; 9 bases map to TRBD2. The CDR3 runs to 15 residues. Germline CDR1 and CDR2: SGDLS and YYNGEE. V lost 0 bases, J lost 5 bases, and 5 bases stayed unmatched. Written as DNA, the CDR3 is TGTGCCAGCAGCGTAGTTGGCGCGGGGGGGGAGACCCAGTACTTC. Protein sequence: CASSVVGAGGETQYF.

The chain employs TRBV6-5 and TRBJ1-1, with TRBD1 as a possible D gene (5 bases). There are 18 residues in the CDR3. The germline CDR1 and CDR2 sequences are MNHEY and SVGAGI. V lost 2 bases, J lost 0 bases, and 19 bases lay in between. The CDR3 bases are TGTGCCAGCAGTTACCACAGAAAACCGGGACGGCTGAACACTGAAGCTTTCTTT. It codes for CASSYHRKPGRLNTEAFF.

CDR3 in amino acids: CASSLRGQPPANEQYV. CDR3 nucleotide sequence: TGTGCCAGCAGCTTACGGGGTCAACCCCCGGCTAACGAGCAGTACGTC. V is TRBV11-2 and J is TRBJ2-7, with a tentative D call TRBD2 (5 bases). Trimming left V 2 bases short and J 5 bases short, with 19 bases between. The CDR3 has 16 residues. CDR1 SGHAT and CDR2 FQNNGV come from the germline V gene.

Only a few counts were recorded for this clonotype. The CDR3 nucleotides read TGTGCCAGCAGCCGCCTCGGACAGGGTTCAACCGTCGGGGAGCTGTTTTTT. Translating gives CASSRLGQGSTVGELFF. This chain joins TRBV5-6 and TRBJ2-2, with 8 positions matching TRBD1. Germline V gene lookup returns CDR1 SGHDT and CDR2 YYEEEE. The V gene end was trimmed by 4 bases and the J gene end by 7 bases; junction bases not matched to a gene: 15. This CDR3 is 17 amino acids long.

This clonotype occurred a few times. V and J are TRBV5-1 and TRBJ1-3; possibly TRBD1 for D (6 bases). The ends were cut back, 4 bases at V and 0 bases at J, with 11 bases in the middle. Per the germline V gene, CDR1 is SGHRS and CDR2 is YFSETQ. The CDR3 is made up of 15 amino acids. The CDR3 sequence: CASSRPDSSGNTIYF. For the CDR3, the DNA is TGCGCCAGCAGCCGCCCGGACAGCTCTGGAAACACCATATATTTT. The variable domain in full, completed from reference TRBV5-1 and TRBJ1-3, reads KAGVTQTPRYLIKTRGQQVTLSCSPISGHRSVSWYQQTPGQGLQFLFEYFSETQRNKGNFPGRFSGRQFSNSRSEMNVSTLELGDSALYLCASSRPDSSGNTIYFGEGSWLTVV.

The sample holds many counts of this clonotype. This chain links TRBV5-5 with TRBJ2-1; the match to TRBD1 covers 7 bases. Germline lookup yields CDR1 SGHKS and CDR2 YYEKEE (reference sequence). The CDR3 totals 17 residues. Trimming cost V 0 bases and J 4 bases; bases outside gene matches: 10. CDR3 nucleotides: TGTGCCAGCAGCTTGGAGGGGGCCCCCCCCCCTTACAATGAGCAGTTCTTC. Translation: CASSLEGAPPPYNEQFF.

The sample holds a few counts of this clonotype. J is TRBJ1-2 and V is TRBV9; D possibly corresponds to TRBD1 (5 bases). Trimming took 0 bases from V and 8 from J, leaving 11 bases between them. Germline lookup yields CDR1 SGDLS and CDR2 YYNGEE. The CDR3 sequence is 13 residues long. The CDR3 nucleotides are TGTGCCAGCAGCGTAGGGGGCCCGAGGGGCTACACCTTC. This gives the protein CASSVGGPRGYTF.

In its sample, this clonotype was seen a few times. CDR3 in amino acids: CASSSWSAYNSPLHF. CDR3 nucleotide sequence: TGTGCCAGCAGTTCGTGGAGCGCCTATAATTCACCCCTCCACTTT. The gene calls are TRBV12-3 or TRBV12-4 and TRBJ1-6, with D unclear. The V end lost 4 bases, the J end lost 2 bases, and 9 bases lay between the germline ends. The CDR3 runs 15 residues.

This clonotype was observed many times. The chain carries TRBV28 and TRBJ1-1, with D maybe TRBD1 (6 bases). Trimming left V 3 bases short and J 3 bases short, with 23 bases between. CDR1 and CDR2 from the germline V gene are MDHEN and SYDVKM. This CDR3 comprises 18 residues. The CDR3 DNA reads as TGTGCCAGCAGTTTTCTCGGACGATACAGGGTTAGGGACACTGAAGCTTTCTTT. It specifies CASSFLGRYRVRDTEAFF.

This chain uses TRBV11-2 with TRBJ2-7; either TRBD1 or TRBD2 may supply D (6 bases each). CDR1 is SGHAT, CDR2 FQNNGV, per germline. The V gene lost 3 bases and the J gene lost 6 bases, with 9 bases spanning the gap. This CDR3 has 12 residues. The CDR3 DNA follows: TGTGCCAGCAGCTTTGGAGGGGGCGAGCAGTACTTC. Protein sequence: CASSFGGGEQYF.

This clonotype was observed many times. J is TRBJ2-2 and V is TRBV11-2; D tentatively fits TRBD1 or TRBD2 (5 bases each). Germline loops: CDR1 SGHAT, CDR2 FQNNGV. This CDR3 has 15 residues. V lost 7 bases to trimming and J lost 2 bases, with 14 bases between them. In DNA, the CDR3 is TGTGCCAGCATCCCGAGGGGTTTCAACACCGGGGAGCTGTTTTTT. This encodes CASIPRGFNTGELFF.

This clonotype showed up many times. The chain uses TRBV20-1 and TRBJ2-1; TRBD2 matches 14 bases. Trimming took 3 bases from V and 4 from J; bases not matched to a gene: 11. CDR3 size: 18 residues. The V gene's germline CDR1 is DFQATT and CDR2 SNEGSKA (reference sequence). The CDR3 loop is CSASLGLAGGWGYNEQFF. For the CDR3, the DNA is TGCAGTGCTAGCCTTGGACTAGCGGGGGGATGGGGTTACAATGAGCAGTTCTTC.

This clonotype was recorded at least ten times. This chain links TRBV7-9 with TRBJ2-3; TRBD2 is a possible D gene (5 bases). Germline lookup yields CDR1 SEHNR and CDR2 FQNEAQ (reference sequence). The CDR3 runs to 13 residues. Trimming cost V 11 bases and J 6 bases, with 18 bases left between them. CDR3 in amino acids: CAYLPPGSDTQYF. DNA of the CDR3: TGTGCCTATCTCCCCCCGGGAAGTGATACGCAGTATTTT.

This clonotype was counted at least ten times. V is TRBV11-3 and J is TRBJ2-3; D could derive from TRBD1 or TRBD2 (6 bases each). Germline CDR1 SGHNT, CDR2 YENEEA. The length of the CDR3 is 15 residues. V dropped 3 bases and J dropped 6 bases, with 16 bases sitting between them. Here the CDR3 DNA reads TGTGCCAGCAGCTTCGAGGACAGCGGGTTGGATACGCAGTATTTT. The encoded protein is CASSFEDSGLDTQYF.

The sample holds many counts of this clonotype. The chain's CDR3 is CASRRGHYGYTF. DNA for the CDR3: TGTGCCAGTAGAAGGGGGCACTATGGCTACACCTTC. The chain joins TRBV19 to TRBJ1-2; 7 nucleotides align to TRBD1. This CDR3 has 12 residues. With V trimmed by 6 bases and J by 3 bases, 1 base remained unmatched. Germline CDR1 LNHDA, CDR2 SQIVND (reference sequence).

The rearrangement links TRBV3-1 to TRBJ2-3; 12 positions agree with TRBD2. CDR3 length equals 18 residues. Germline loops: CDR1 LGHDT, CDR2 YNNKEL (reference sequence). V shed 5 bases, J shed 2 bases, and the junction held 11 bases outside the gene matches. This chain's CDR3 is CASSKPVTSGGDTDTQYF. DNA of the CDR3: TGTGCCAGCAGCAAACCCGTGACTAGCGGGGGAGACACAGATACGCAGTATTTT.